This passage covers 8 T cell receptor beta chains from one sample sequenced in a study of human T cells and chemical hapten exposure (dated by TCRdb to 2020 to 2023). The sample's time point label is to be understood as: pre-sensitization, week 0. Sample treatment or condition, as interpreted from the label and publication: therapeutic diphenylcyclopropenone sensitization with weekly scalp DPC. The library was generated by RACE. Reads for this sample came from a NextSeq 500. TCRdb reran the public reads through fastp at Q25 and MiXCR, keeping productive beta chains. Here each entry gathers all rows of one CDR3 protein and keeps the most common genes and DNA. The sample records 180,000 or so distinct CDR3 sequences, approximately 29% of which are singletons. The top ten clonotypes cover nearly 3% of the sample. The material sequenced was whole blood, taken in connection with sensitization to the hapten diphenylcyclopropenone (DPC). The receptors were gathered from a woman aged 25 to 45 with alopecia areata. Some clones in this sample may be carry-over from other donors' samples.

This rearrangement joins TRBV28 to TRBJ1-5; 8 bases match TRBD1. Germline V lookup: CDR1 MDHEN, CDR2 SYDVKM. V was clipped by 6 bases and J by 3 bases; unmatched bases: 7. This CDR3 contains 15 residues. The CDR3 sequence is CASSPDREVNQPQHF. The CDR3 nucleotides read TGTGCCAGCAGCCCGGACAGGGAGGTCAATCAGCCCCAGCATTTT.

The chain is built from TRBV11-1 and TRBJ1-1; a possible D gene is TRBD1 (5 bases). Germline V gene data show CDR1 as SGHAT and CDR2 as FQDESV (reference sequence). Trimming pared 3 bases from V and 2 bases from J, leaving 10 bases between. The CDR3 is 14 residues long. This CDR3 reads CASSFQGSNTEAFF. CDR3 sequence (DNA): TGTGCCAGCAGCTTCCAGGGATCCAACACTGAAGCTTTCTTT.

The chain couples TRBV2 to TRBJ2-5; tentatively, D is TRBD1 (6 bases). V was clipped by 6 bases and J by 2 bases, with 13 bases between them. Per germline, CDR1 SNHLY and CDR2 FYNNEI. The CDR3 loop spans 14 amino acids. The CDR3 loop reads CASSDRDTQETQYF. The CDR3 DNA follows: TGTGCCAGCAGCGACCGGGACACACAAGAGACCCAGTACTTC.

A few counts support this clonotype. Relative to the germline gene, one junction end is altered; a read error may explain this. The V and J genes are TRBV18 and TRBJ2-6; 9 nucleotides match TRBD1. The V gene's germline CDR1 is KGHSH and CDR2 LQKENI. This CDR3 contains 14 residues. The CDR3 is CASSGRQGGNVLTF. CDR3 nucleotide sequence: TGTGCCAGCTCAGGGAGACAGGGGGGCAACGTCCTGACTTTC.

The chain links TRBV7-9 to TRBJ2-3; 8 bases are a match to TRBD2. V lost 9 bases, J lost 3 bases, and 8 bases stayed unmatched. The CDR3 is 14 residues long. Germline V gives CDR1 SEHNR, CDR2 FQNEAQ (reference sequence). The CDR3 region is CASQREGLTDTQYF. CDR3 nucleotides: TGTGCCAGTCAACGGGAGGGCCTAACAGATACGCAGTATTTT. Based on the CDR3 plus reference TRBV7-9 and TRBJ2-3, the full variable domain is DTGVSQNPRHKITKRGQNVTFRCDPISEHNRLYWYRQTLGQGPEFLTYFQNEAQLEKSRLLSDRFSAERPKGSFSTLEIQRTEQGDSAMYLCASQREGLTDTQYFGPGTRLTVL.

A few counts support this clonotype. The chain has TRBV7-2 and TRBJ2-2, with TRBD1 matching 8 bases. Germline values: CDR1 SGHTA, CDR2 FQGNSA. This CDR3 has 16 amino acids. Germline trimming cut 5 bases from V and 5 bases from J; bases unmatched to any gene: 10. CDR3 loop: CASSHQQGEVTGELFF. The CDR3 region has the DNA TGTGCCAGCAGCCACCAACAGGGGGAGGTAACCGGGGAGCTGTTTTTT.

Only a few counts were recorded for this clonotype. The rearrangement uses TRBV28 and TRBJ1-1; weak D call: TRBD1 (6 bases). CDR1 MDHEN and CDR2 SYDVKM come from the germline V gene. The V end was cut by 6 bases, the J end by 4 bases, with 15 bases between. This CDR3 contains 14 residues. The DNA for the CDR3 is TGTGCCAGCAGGAAGGGGGGGACTTTCACTGAAGCTTTCTTT. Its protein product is CASRKGGTFTEAFF.

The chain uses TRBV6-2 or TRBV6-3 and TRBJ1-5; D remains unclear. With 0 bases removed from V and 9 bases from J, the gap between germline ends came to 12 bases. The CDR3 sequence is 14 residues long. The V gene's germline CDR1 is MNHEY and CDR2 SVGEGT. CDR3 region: CASSYSGPMLPQHF. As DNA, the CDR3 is TGTGCCAGCAGTTACTCCGGACCGATGTTGCCCCAGCATTTT.